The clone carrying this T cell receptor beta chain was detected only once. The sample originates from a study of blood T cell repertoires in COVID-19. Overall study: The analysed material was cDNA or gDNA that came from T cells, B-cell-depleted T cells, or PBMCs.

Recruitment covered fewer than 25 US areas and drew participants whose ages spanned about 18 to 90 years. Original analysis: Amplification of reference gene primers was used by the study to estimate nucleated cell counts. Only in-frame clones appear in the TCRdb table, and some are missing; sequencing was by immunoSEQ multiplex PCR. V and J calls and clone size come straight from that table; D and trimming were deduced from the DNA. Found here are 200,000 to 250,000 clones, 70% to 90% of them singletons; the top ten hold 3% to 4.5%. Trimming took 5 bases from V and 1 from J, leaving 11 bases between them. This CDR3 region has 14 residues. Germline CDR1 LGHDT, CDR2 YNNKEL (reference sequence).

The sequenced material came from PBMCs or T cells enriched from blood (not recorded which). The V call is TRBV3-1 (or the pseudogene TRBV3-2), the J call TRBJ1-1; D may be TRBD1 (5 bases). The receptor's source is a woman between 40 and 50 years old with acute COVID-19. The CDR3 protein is CASSSGFGNTEAFF. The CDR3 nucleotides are TGTGCCAGCAGCTCAGGGTTTGGGAACACTGAAGCTTTCTTT.